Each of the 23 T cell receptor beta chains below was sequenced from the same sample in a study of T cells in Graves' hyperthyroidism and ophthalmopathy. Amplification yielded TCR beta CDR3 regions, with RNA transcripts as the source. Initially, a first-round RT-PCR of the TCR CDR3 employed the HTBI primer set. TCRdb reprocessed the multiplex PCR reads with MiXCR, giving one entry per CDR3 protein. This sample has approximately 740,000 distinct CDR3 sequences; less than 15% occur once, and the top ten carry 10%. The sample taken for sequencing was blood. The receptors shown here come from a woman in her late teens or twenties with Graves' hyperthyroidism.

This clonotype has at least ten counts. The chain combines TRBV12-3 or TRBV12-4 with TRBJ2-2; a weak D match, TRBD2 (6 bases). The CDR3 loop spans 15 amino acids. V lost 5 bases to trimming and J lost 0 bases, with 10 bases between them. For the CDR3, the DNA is TGTGCCAGCAGTGCGAGCGGGTCGAACACCGGGGAGCTGTTTTTT. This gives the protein CASSASGSNTGELFF.

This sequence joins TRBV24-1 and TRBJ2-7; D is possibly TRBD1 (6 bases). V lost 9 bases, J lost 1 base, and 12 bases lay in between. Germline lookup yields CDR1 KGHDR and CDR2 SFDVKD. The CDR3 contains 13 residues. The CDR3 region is CATSSGTSYEQYF. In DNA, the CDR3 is TGTGCCACCTCAAGTGGGACATCCTACGAGCAGTACTTC.

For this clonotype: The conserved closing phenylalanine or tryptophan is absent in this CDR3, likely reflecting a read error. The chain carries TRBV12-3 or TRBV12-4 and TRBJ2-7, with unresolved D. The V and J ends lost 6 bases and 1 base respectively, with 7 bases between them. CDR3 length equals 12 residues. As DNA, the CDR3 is TGTGCCAGCAGGGCCGGGTCCTACGAGCAGTACCTC. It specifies CASRAGSYEQYL.

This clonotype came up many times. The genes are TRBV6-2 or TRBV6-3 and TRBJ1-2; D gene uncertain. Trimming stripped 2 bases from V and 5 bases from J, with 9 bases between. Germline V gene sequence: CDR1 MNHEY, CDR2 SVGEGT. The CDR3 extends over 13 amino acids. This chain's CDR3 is CASSYGATYGYTF. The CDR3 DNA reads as TGTGCCAGCAGTTACGGAGCGACTTATGGCTACACCTTC.

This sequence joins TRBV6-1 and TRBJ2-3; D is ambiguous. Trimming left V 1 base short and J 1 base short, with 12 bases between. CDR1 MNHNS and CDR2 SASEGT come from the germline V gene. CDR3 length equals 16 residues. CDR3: CASSEVQPGGTDTQYF. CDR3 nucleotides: TGTGCCAGCAGTGAAGTACAGCCTGGGGGCACAGATACGCAGTATTTT.

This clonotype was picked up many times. The CDR3, as DNA: TGTGCCAGCACCTACCGGAGGCAAATAACCTACGAGCAGTACTTC. It specifies CASTYRRQITYEQYF. The rearrangement uses TRBV2 and TRBJ2-7, with TRBD2 as a possible D gene (5 bases). V was pared by 7 bases and J by 2 bases, with 18 bases between. This CDR3 comprises 15 residues. Germline lookup yields CDR1 SNHLY and CDR2 FYNNEI.

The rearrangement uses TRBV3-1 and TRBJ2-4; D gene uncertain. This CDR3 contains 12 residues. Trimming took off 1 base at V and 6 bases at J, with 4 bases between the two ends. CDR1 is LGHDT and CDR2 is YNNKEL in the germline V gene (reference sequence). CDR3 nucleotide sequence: TGTGCCAGCAGCCAAGTGACAAACATTCAGTACTTC. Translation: CASSQVTNIQYF.

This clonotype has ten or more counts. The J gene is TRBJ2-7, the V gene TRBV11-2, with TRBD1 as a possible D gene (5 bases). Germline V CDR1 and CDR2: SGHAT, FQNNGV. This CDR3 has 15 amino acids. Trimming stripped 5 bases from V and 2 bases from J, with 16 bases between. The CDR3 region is CASSGGHFLTYEQYF. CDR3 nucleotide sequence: TGTGCCAGCAGCGGCGGACACTTCCTCACCTACGAGCAGTACTTC.

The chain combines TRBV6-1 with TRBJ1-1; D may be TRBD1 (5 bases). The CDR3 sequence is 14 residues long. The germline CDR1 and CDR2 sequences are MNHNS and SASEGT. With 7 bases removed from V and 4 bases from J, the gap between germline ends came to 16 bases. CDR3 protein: CASTHSRGTTEAFF. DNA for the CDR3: TGTGCCAGCACCCACTCACGGGGGACCACTGAAGCTTTCTTT.

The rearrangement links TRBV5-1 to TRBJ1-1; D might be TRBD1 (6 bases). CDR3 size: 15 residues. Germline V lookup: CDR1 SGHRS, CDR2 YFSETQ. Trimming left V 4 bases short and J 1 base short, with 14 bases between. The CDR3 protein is CASSPNGQKNTEAFF. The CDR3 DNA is TGCGCCAGCAGCCCCAACGGACAGAAGAACACTGAAGCTTTCTTT.

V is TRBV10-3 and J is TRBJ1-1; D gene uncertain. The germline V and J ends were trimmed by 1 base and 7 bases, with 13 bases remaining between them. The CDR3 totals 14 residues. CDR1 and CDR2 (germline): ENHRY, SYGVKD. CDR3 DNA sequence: TGTGCCATCAGTGAGTTCTCCGGGCAGGATGAAGCTTTCTTT. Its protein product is CAISEFSGQDEAFF.

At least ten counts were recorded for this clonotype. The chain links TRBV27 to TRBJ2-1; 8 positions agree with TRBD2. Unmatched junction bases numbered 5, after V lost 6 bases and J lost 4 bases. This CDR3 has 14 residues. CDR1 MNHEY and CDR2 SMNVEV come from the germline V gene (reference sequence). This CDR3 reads CASSPAGAYNEQFF. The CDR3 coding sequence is TGTGCCAGCAGCCCAGCGGGAGCATACAATGAGCAGTTCTTC.

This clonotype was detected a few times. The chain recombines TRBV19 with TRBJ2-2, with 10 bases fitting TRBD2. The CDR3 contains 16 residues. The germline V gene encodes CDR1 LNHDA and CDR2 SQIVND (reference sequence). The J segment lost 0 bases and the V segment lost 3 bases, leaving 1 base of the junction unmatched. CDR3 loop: CASSILAGANTGELFF. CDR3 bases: TGTGCCAGTAGTATCCTAGCGGGGGCGAACACCGGGGAGCTGTTTTTT.

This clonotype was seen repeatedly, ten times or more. The CDR3 nucleotides read TGTGCCAGCCTACCCGACAGGGGGCTCCCCTACGAGCAGTACTTC. Amino acids: CASLPDRGLPYEQYF. The J gene is TRBJ2-7, the V gene TRBV2; 10 bases are shared with TRBD1. V lost 8 bases and J lost 2; bases outside the gene matches: 9. Germline CDR1 reads SNHLY; CDR2 reads FYNNEI. This CDR3 region has 15 residues. Using reference TRBV2 and TRBJ2-7 for the parts outside the CDR3, the full variable domain is EPEVTQTPSHQVTQMGQEVILRCVPISNHLYFYWYRQILGQKVEFLVSFYNNEISEKSEIFDDQFSVERPDGSNFTLKIRSTKLEDSAMYFCASLPDRGLPYEQYFGPGTRLTVT.

CDR3 bases: TGTGCCAGTAGTCTAGCGGGGGCCTGGGGAGATACGCAGTATTTT. Protein product: CASSLAGAWGDTQYF. The chain recombines TRBV19 with TRBJ2-3; TRBD2 agrees at 10 bases. The CDR3 runs to 15 residues. CDR1 LNHDA and CDR2 SQIVND come from the germline V gene (reference sequence). V was pared by 5 bases and J by 5 bases, with 7 bases of the junction left unmatched.

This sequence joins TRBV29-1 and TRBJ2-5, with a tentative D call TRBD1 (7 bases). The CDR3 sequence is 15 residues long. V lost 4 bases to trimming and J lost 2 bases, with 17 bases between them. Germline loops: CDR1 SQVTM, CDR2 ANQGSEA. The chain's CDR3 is CSVGRGRGGQETQYF. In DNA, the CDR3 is TGCAGCGTTGGGAGGGGGCGAGGAGGGCAAGAGACCCAGTACTTC.

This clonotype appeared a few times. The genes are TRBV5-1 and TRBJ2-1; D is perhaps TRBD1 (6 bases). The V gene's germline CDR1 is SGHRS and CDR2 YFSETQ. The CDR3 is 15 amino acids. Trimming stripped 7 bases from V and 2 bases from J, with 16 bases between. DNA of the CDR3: TGCGCCAGCCGCCACAGGGACAATGCCTACAATGAGCAGTTCTTC. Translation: CASRHRDNAYNEQFF.

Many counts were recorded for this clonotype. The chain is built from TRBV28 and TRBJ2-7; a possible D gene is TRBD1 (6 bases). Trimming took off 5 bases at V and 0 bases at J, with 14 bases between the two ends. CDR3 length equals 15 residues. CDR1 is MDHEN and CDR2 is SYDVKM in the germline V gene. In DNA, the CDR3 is TGTGCCAGCAGTCTTTGGGGACAAAGCTCCTACGAGCAGTACTTC. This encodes CASSLWGQSSYEQYF.

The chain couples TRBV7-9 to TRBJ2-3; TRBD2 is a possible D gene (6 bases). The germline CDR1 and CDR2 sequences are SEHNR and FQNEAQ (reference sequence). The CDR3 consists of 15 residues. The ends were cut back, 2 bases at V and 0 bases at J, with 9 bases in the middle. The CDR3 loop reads CASSLPRGSTDTQYF. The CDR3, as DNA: TGTGCCAGCAGCTTACCGCGGGGTAGCACAGATACGCAGTATTTT.

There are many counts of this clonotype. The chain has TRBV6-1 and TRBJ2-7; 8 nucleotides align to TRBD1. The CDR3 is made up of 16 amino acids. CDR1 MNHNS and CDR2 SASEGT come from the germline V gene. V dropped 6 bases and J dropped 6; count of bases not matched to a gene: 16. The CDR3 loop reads CASSQTPDRGSGEQYF. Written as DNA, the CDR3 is TGTGCCAGCAGCCAAACCCCTGACAGGGGAAGTGGCGAGCAGTACTTC.

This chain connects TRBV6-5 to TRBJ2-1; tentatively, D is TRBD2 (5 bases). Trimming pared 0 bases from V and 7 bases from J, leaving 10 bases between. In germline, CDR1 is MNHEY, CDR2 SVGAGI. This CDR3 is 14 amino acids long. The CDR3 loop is CASSYSEEANEQFF. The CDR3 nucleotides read TGTGCCAGCAGTTACTCCGAGGAGGCTAATGAGCAGTTCTTC.

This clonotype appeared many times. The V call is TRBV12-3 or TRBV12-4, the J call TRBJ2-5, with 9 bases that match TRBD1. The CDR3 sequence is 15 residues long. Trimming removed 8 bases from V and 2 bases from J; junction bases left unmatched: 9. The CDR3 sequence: CASGGTGWSQETQYF. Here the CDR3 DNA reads TGTGCCAGCGGCGGGACAGGGTGGTCTCAAGAGACCCAGTACTTC.

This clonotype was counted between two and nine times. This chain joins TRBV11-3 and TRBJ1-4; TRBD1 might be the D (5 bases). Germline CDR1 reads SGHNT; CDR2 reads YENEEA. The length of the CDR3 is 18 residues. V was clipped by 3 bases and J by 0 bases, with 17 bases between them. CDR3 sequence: CASSLGFQGPTTNEKLFF. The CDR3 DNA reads TGTGCCAGCAGCTTGGGGTTTCAGGGCCCCACAACTAATGAAAAACTGTTTTTT.